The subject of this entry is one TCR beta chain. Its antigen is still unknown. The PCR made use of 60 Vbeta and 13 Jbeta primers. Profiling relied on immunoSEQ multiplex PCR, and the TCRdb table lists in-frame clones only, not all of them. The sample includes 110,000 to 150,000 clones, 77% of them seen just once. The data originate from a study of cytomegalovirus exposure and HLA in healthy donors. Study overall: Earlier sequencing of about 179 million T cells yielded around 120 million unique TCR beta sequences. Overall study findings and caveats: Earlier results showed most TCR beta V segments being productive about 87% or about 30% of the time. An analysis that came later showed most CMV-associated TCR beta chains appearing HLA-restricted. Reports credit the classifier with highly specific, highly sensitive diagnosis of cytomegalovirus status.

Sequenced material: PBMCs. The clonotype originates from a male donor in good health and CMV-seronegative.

The CDR3 loop is CASSLGGNTGELFF. CDR3 sequence (DNA): TGTGCCAGCAGCTTGGGGGGTAATACCGGGGAGCTGTTTTTT. This chain links TRBV7-2 with TRBJ2-2; D perhaps matches TRBD2 (6 bases). The CDR3 is made up of 14 amino acids. V lost 3 bases and J lost 5, with 10 bases in between. CDR1 SGHTA and CDR2 FQGNSA come from the germline V gene.